This T cell receptor beta chain appears in the sequencing data of a study of blood T cell repertoires in COVID-19. Study overall: Researchers got acute and convalescent COVID-19 samples from the United States, Italy and Spain.

The CDR3 is made up of 10 amino acids. Trimming took 4 bases from V and 13 from J; bases not matched to a gene: 5. Germline V gene sequence: CDR1 SQVTM, CDR2 ANQGSEA. Those enrolled in Seattle joined during active infection and were followed longitudinally afterward. Original processing notes: Amplification of reference gene primers was used by the study to estimate nucleated cell counts. Clones were sequenced by immunoSEQ multiplex PCR, and TCRdb holds only the in-frame ones, with some missing. The DNA was the basis for D and trimming; V, J and clone size are from that table. The table includes 240,000 or so clones, roughly 76% detected once.

The sequence came from an elderly woman with COVID-19, enrolled during active disease. Sequencing was carried out using peripheral blood. This sequence joins TRBV29-1 and TRBJ1-1; TRBD1 matches at 8 bases. This CDR3 reads CSVVGTGLFF. DNA for the CDR3: TGCAGCGTTGTAGGGACAGGACTTTTCTTT.